Shown below are 17 T cell receptor beta chains from a single sample sequenced in a study. One entry per CDR3 protein, called by TCRdb with MiXCR from the 5' RACE reads. Here the sample spans nearly 55,000 distinct CDR3 sequences, 17% being singletons. Material: naive CD4+ T cells sorted from blood. Subset specified: naive CD4+ T cells, CD4+CD45RA+CD25-. The receptors were sampled from a female donor with breast cancer.

Of note for this clonotype: This could be a read error, since a much larger clone is one nucleotide away. The chain recombines TRBV5-1 with TRBJ2-5, with D perhaps TRBD1 (6 bases). Germline values: CDR1 SGHRS, CDR2 YFSETQ. V gave up 4 bases and J gave up 2 bases, with 15 bases separating them. This CDR3 contains 15 residues. CDR3 region: CASSHGLQGQETQYF. The DNA for the CDR3 is TGCGCCAGCAGCCACGGGTTGCAGGGGCAAGAGACCCAGTACTTC.

This clonotype appeared many times. The rearrangement joins TRBV29-1 to TRBJ2-3; the match to TRBD2 covers 12 bases. Germline-derived CDR1 and CDR2 are SQVTM and ANQGSEA. The CDR3 has 14 residues. Trimming cost V 6 bases and J 3 bases; bases outside gene matches: 4. The CDR3 is CSVQTSGGTDTQYF. CDR3 bases: TGCAGCGTCCAGACTAGCGGGGGTACAGATACGCAGTATTTT.

The chain is built from TRBV12-3 or TRBV12-4 and TRBJ2-1; TRBD1 agrees at 8 bases. V gave up 4 bases and J gave up 7 bases; unmatched junction bases: 3. The CDR3 spans 13 residues. The CDR3 here is CASSYRQGNEQFF. CDR3 in DNA: TGTGCCAGCAGTTACAGACAGGGGAATGAGCAGTTCTTC.

The CDR3 coding sequence is TGTGCCACCAGCAGAGGAAGGGCTGCCGCGCAAGAGACCCAGTACTTC. The encoded protein is CATSRGRAAAQETQYF. The J gene is TRBJ2-5, the V gene TRBV15; D unclear. Germline V lookup: CDR1 LNHNV, CDR2 YYDKDF (reference sequence). The CDR3 runs 16 residues. The germline V and J ends were trimmed by 1 base and 2 bases, with 14 bases remaining between them.

The chain has TRBV4-2 and TRBJ2-5, with D tentatively TRBD2 (6 bases). The CDR3 runs to 15 residues. From germline, CDR1 is LGHNA and CDR2 YNFKEQ. Trimming took 1 base from V and 5 from J, leaving 14 bases between them. The CDR3 region is CASSQGSGEGETQYF. CDR3 in DNA: TGTGCCAGCAGCCAAGGCTCGGGAGAAGGGGAGACCCAGTACTTC.

The chain has TRBV7-9 and TRBJ2-7; TRBD1 matches 9 bases. Germline V gives CDR1 SEHNR, CDR2 FQNEAQ (reference sequence). The trim removed 10 bases at V and 1 base at J, leaving 8 bases unmatched. The length of the CDR3 is 14 residues. CDR3 DNA: TGTGCCACCGACCGGGGGACAGGGTCCTACGAGCAGTACTTC. It specifies CATDRGTGSYEQYF.

This clonotype appeared many times. The chain carries TRBV6-1 and TRBJ1-1; no clear D. Trimming pared 1 base from V and 5 bases from J, leaving 8 bases between. Germline V CDR1 and CDR2: MNHNS, SASEGT. This CDR3 contains 13 residues. The CDR3 coding sequence is TGTGCCAGCAGTGAAGAGAGGTTAACTGAAGCTTTCTTT. Translated, it gives CASSEERLTEAFF.

There are a few counts of this clonotype. The J gene is TRBJ2-7, the V gene TRBV10-3; the D gene is possibly TRBD2 (6 bases). The CDR3 has 14 residues. V lost 5 bases to trimming and J lost 3 bases, with 14 bases between them. Germline values: CDR1 ENHRY, CDR2 SYGVKD. The CDR3 nucleotides are TGTGCCATCAGTTCCGCGGGGCCAGGCTACGAGCAGTACTTC. Amino acids: CAISSAGPGYEQYF.

The chain's CDR3 is CSAPSATSRYNEQFF. The DNA for the CDR3 is TGCAGTGCCCCGAGCGCGACTAGCCGCTACAATGAGCAGTTCTTC. The V gene is TRBV20-1, the J gene TRBJ2-1; 7 nucleotides line up with TRBD2. CDR1 is DFQATT, CDR2 SNEGSKA, per germline (reference sequence). The CDR3 runs to 15 residues. After removal of 6 bases from V and 3 bases from J, the junction contained 11 bases not matched to a gene.

This clonotype was counted many times. The V and J genes are TRBV5-5 and TRBJ1-6; TRBD1 matches at 10 bases. CDR1 is SGHKS and CDR2 is YYEKEE in the germline V gene (reference sequence). Unmatched junction bases numbered 5, after V lost 3 bases and J lost 5 bases. The CDR3 spans 16 residues. The DNA for the CDR3 is TGTGCCAGCAGCTGGGGACAGGGGAACCATAATTCACCCCTCCACTTT. Protein product: CASSWGQGNHNSPLHF. Together with reference TRBV5-5 and TRBJ1-6, the CDR3 gives the full variable domain: DAGVTQSPTHLIKTRGQQVTLRCSPISGHKSVSWYQQVLGQGPQFIFQYYEKEERGRGNFPDRFSARQFPNYSSELNVNALLLGDSALYLCASSWGQGNHNSPLHFGNGTRLTVT.

Points on this clonotype: A much larger clone is a single base away; this may be a read error. This sequence joins TRBV7-9 and TRBJ2-3, with 9 bases identical to TRBD2. The CDR3 is 14 amino acids. Per the germline V gene, CDR1 is SEHNR and CDR2 is FQNEAQ (reference sequence). As DNA, the CDR3 is TGTGTCAGCAGCTTAGCGGGGGCAGGAGATACGCAGTATTTT. Translated, it gives CVSSLAGAGDTQYF.

Only a few counts were recorded for this clonotype. J is TRBJ2-2 and V is TRBV29-1; 7 bases match TRBD1. Trimming removed 7 bases from V and 4 bases from J; junction bases left unmatched: 6. The CDR3 is 13 amino acids. Germline V gene lookup returns CDR1 SQVTM and CDR2 ANQGSEA. The CDR3 DNA is TGCAGCGCTTACGACAGGGCCACCGGGGAGCTGTTTTTT. Its translation: CSAYDRATGELFF.

This clonotype was seen more than once but under ten times. This may be a read error: a much more frequent sequence differs by one nucleotide. V and J are TRBV5-1 and TRBJ2-1; 14 bases line up with TRBD2. The CDR3 loop spans 15 amino acids. Trimming cost V 3 bases and J 9 bases; bases outside gene matches: 5. In germline, CDR1 is SGHRS, CDR2 YFSETQ. In DNA, the CDR3 is TGCGCCAGCAGCTACGGACTAGCGGGAGGAGTTGAGCAGTTCTTC. This translates into CASSYGLAGGVEQFF.

This clonotype occurred a few times. CDR3 amino acids: CATSRDLTGYTF. As DNA, the CDR3 is TGTGCCACCAGCAGAGACCTAACTGGCTACACCTTC. The chain has TRBV15 and TRBJ1-2; D unresolved. The CDR3 runs to 12 residues. Germline values: CDR1 LNHNV, CDR2 YYDKDF (reference sequence). With 0 bases removed from V and 7 bases from J, the gap between germline ends came to 6 bases.

V is TRBV7-2 and J is TRBJ2-3, with D maybe TRBD1 (5 bases). The CDR3 is made up of 15 amino acids. Germline CDR1 SGHTA, CDR2 FQGNSA. Trimming removed 2 bases from V and 6 bases from J, with 15 bases in between. The CDR3 is CASSLQGANGDTQYF. CDR3 DNA: TGTGCCAGCAGCTTACAAGGGGCCAACGGGGATACGCAGTATTTT.

The chain uses TRBV20-1 and TRBJ2-4; D is perhaps TRBD2 (6 bases). The V gene lost 0 bases and the J gene lost 0 bases, with 9 bases spanning the gap. The CDR3 has 15 amino acids. The germline V gene encodes CDR1 DFQATT and CDR2 SNEGSKA (reference sequence). This CDR3 reads CSARDTGLAKNIQYF. Here the CDR3 DNA reads TGCAGTGCTAGAGATACGGGACTAGCCAAAAACATTCAGTACTTC.

This clonotype was counted only a few times. V is TRBV7-3 and J is TRBJ2-3, with D perhaps TRBD1 (6 bases). Trimming took off 5 bases at V and 4 bases at J, with 13 bases between the two ends. Germline lookup yields CDR1 SGHTA and CDR2 FQGTGA. This CDR3 comprises 14 residues. CDR3 coding DNA: TGTGCCAGCAGCCCAGGGGTCTTCCCAGATACGCAGTATTTT. Translation: CASSPGVFPDTQYF.